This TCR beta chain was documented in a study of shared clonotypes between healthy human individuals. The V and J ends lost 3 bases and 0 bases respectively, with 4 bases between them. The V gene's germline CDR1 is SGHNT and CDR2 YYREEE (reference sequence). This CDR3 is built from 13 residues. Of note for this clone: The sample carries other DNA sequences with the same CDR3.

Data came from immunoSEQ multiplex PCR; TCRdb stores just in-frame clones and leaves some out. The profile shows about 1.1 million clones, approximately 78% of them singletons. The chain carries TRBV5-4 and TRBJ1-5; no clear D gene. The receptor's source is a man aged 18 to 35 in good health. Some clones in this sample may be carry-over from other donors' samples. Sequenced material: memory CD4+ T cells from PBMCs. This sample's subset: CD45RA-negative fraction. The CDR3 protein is CASSSDSNQPQHF. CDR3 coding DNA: TGTGCCAGCAGCTCTGATAGCAATCAGCCCCAGCATTTT. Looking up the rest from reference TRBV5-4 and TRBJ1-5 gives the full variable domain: ETGVTQSPTHLIKTRGQQVTLRCSSQSGHNTVSWYQQALGQGPQFIFQYYREEENGRGNFPPRFSGLQFPNYSSELNVNALELDDSALYLCASSSDSNQPQHFGDGTRLSIL.